What follows are 9 T cell receptor beta chains derived from one specimen sequenced in a study of blood T cell repertoires in COVID-19. Sequencing used immunoSEQ multiplex PCR; TCRdb keeps in-frame clones, though not all of them. The sample lists a few hundred thousand clones, roughly 88% occurring once. Sequencing was done on a sample of peripheral blood. These TCRs come from a woman between 35 and 50 years old who had recovered from COVID-19.

The chain links TRBV7-9 to TRBJ2-4, with 8 bases that match TRBD1. CDR1 and CDR2 from the germline V gene are SEHNR and FQNEAQ (reference sequence). Trimming removed 5 bases from V and 9 bases from J; junction bases left unmatched: 15. The CDR3 is 16 residues long. CDR3 sequence reads: CASSLTGTGGRGIQYF. The CDR3 nucleotides read TGTGCCAGCAGCCTAACAGGAACAGGGGGACGGGGCATTCAGTACTTC.

The chain employs TRBV27 and TRBJ1-1; a possible D gene is TRBD1 (5 bases). The CDR3 sequence is 14 residues long. V was trimmed by 5 bases and J by 1 base, leaving 11 bases between them. Germline lookup yields CDR1 MNHEY and CDR2 SMNVEV (reference sequence). The chain's CDR3 is CASSGQGWNTEAFF. The DNA for the CDR3 is TGTGCCAGCAGTGGCCAGGGCTGGAACACTGAAGCTTTCTTT.

J is TRBJ1-1 and V is TRBV28; D may be TRBD1 (5 bases). CDR1 and CDR2 (germline): MDHEN, SYDVKM. The CDR3 is made up of 15 amino acids. V shed 3 bases and J shed 0 bases, with 11 bases lying between them. The CDR3 loop reads CASSLIGGLNTEAFF. For the CDR3, the DNA is TGTGCCAGCAGTTTGATTGGGGGGTTGAACACTGAAGCTTTCTTT.

This rearrangement joins TRBV28 to TRBJ1-1; tentatively, D is TRBD1 (5 bases). The length of the CDR3 is 13 residues. Trimming left V 5 bases short and J 10 bases short, with 17 bases between. The germline V gene encodes CDR1 MDHEN and CDR2 SYDVKM. The CDR3 sequence: CASSTRGGRGAFF. The CDR3 DNA sequence: TGTGCCAGCAGTACCCGGGGCGGGAGGGGAGCTTTCTTT.

In nucleotides, the CDR3 is TGCGCCAGCAGCAACATTCCATCAGATACGCAGTATTTT. Protein: CASSNIPSDTQYF. The chain joins TRBV5-1 to TRBJ2-3; no definite D call. The CDR3 contains 13 residues. In germline, CDR1 is SGHRS, CDR2 YFSETQ. The ends were cut back, 4 bases at V and 4 bases at J, with 10 bases in the middle.

This chain links TRBV19 with TRBJ1-3; D gene unclear. Germline CDR1 and CDR2: LNHDA and SQIVND (reference sequence). The CDR3 length is 14 residues. V gave up 8 bases and J gave up 7 bases, with 18 bases separating them. CDR3 amino acids: CASLGSSATNTIYF. CDR3 sequence (DNA): TGTGCCAGTCTGGGCAGTTCGGCTACGAACACCATATATTTT.

The J gene is TRBJ2-6, the V gene TRBV28; D gene uncertain. From germline, CDR1 is MDHEN and CDR2 SYDVKM. The CDR3 is 16 amino acids. V lost 6 bases, J lost 0 bases, and 12 bases lay in between. The CDR3, as DNA: TGTGCCAGCAGCCTACTTCAGGTCTCTGGGGCCAACGTCCTGACTTTC. It is translated as CASSLLQVSGANVLTF.

This clone turned up a few times. The rearrangement uses TRBV18 and TRBJ1-1; the match to TRBD1 covers 12 bases. Trimming took 5 bases from V and 1 from J; bases not matched to a gene: 5. Germline V CDR1 and CDR2: KGHSH, LQKENI. The CDR3 extends over 16 amino acids. The CDR3 region has the DNA TGTGCCAGCTCATGGGACAGGGGGCAAGGGAACACTGAAGCTTTCTTT. Its protein is CASSWDRGQGNTEAFF.

The V gene is TRBV28, the J gene TRBJ2-2; no clear D gene. Germline values: CDR1 MDHEN, CDR2 SYDVKM. V lost 5 bases and J lost 6, with 10 bases in between. This CDR3 is 13 amino acids long. In DNA form, the CDR3 reads TGTGCCAGCAGTAATCAGGAATCCGGGGAGCTGTTTTTT. It codes for CASSNQESGELFF.